Listed here are 30 T cell receptor beta chains from one sample, sequenced in a study of T-cell reconstitution after alpha-beta-depleted transplantation in children. For TCRbeta, the library was prepared with unique molecular identifiers. TCRdb re-derived calls from the PCR reads in MiXCR, one entry per CDR3 protein. The repertoire holds approximately 500,000 distinct CDR3 sequences, with 10% to 13% as singletons. Material: PBMCs, obtained before TCRalphabeta/CD19-depleted stem cell transplant. These receptors originate from a child aged 2-9 years with inherited bone marrow failure, due to receive a stem cell transplant.

As to this clonotype: Just one base apart from a much larger clone, this may be a read error. The rearrangement joins TRBV5-1 to TRBJ2-3; the D gene is possibly TRBD2 (6 bases). This CDR3 contains 16 residues. Germline loops: CDR1 SGHRS, CDR2 YFSETQ. The V end was cut by 0 bases, the J end by 4 bases, with 15 bases between. This CDR3 is CASSLAPGEPSDTQYF. The CDR3 bases are TGCGCCAGCAGCTTGGCACCGGGAGAGCCCTCAGATACGCAGTATTTT.

The sample holds many counts of this clonotype. The chain employs TRBV7-9 and TRBJ2-4; D possibly matches TRBD1 or TRBD2 (5 bases each). V was shortened by 0 bases and J by 5 bases, with 8 bases between the two germline ends. This CDR3 comprises 14 residues. CDR1 and CDR2 (germline): SEHNR, FQNEAQ (reference sequence). DNA for the CDR3: TGTGCCAGCAGCTTAGCGAGGGGACAAAACATTCAGTACTTC. Translating it yields CASSLARGQNIQYF.

This clonotype was detected many times. The chain recombines TRBV4-3 with TRBJ2-7; D remains unclear. The CDR3 contains 15 residues. Germline V lookup: CDR1 LGHNA, CDR2 YSLEER. With 0 bases removed from V and 2 bases from J, the gap between germline ends came to 11 bases. The CDR3 nucleotides are TGCGCCAGCAGCCAAGATGGTTTGAGCCCCTACGAGCAGTACTTC. Residues: CASSQDGLSPYEQYF.

This chain connects TRBV24-1 to TRBJ1-2; D gene ambiguous. V was cut by 0 bases and J by 7 bases, with 11 bases left in between. There are 14 residues in the CDR3. Germline CDR1 KGHDR, CDR2 SFDVKD. CDR3 region: CATSDLSSQSGYTF. The CDR3 DNA sequence: TGTGCCACCAGTGATTTGAGCTCGCAAAGTGGCTACACCTTC.

This CDR3 reads CASSYSAWRGGFYGYTF. The CDR3 DNA reads TGTGCCAGCAGTTACTCGGCTTGGCGGGGGGGTTTTTATGGCTACACCTTC. V is TRBV6-5 and J is TRBJ1-2; tentative D call: TRBD1 (5 bases). This CDR3 region has 17 residues. With 0 bases removed from V and 5 bases from J, the gap between germline ends came to 19 bases. From germline, CDR1 is MNHEY and CDR2 SVGAGI.

This clonotype was recorded a few times. This chain uses TRBV20-1 with TRBJ1-1; TRBD1 might be the D (6 bases). CDR1 DFQATT and CDR2 SNEGSKA come from the germline V gene (reference sequence). This CDR3 spans 13 amino acids. V gave up 5 bases and J gave up 0 bases, with 10 bases separating them. The CDR3 here is CSAARGLNTEAFF. DNA for the CDR3: TGCAGTGCTGCCAGGGGCCTGAACACTGAAGCTTTCTTT.

This clonotype was observed at least ten times. The chain links TRBV3-1 to TRBJ2-2; TRBD1 matches 11 bases. This CDR3 contains 17 residues. V trimming: 4 bases; J trimming: 5 bases; junction bases outside the gene matches: 9. Germline V lookup: CDR1 LGHDT, CDR2 YNNKEL (reference sequence). CDR3 loop: CASSPNLGTGGTGELFF. The CDR3, as DNA: TGTGCCAGCAGCCCCAACCTCGGGACAGGGGGTACCGGGGAGCTGTTTTTT.

Concerning this clonotype itself: A much larger clone differs from this one at a single base, so this may be a read error. Here the CDR3 omits its conserved ending phenylalanine or tryptophan, so a read error is the likely source. The DNA for the CDR3 is TGTGCCAGCAGCGCAACGGGACAGGGGTGGACTGAAGCTTTCCTT. Amino acids: CASSATGQGWTEAFL. The V call is TRBV5-5, the J call TRBJ1-1; 10 bases match TRBD1. Germline V gene lookup returns CDR1 SGHKS and CDR2 YYEKEE (reference sequence). Germline trimming cut 4 bases from V and 5 bases from J; bases unmatched to any gene: 8. There are 15 residues in the CDR3.

This clonotype came up many times. V and J are TRBV29-1 and TRBJ2-2; perhaps TRBD2 as D (5 bases). Germline assignment: CDR1 SQVTM and CDR2 ANQGSEA. The V gene lost 3 bases and the J gene lost 6 bases, with 11 bases spanning the gap. The CDR3 length is 13 residues. The CDR3 nucleotides are TGCAGCGTTGACATGGGAGTGGCCGGGGAGCTGTTTTTT. This gives the protein CSVDMGVAGELFF.

Many counts were recorded for this clonotype. J is TRBJ2-1 and V is TRBV4-2; D unclear. The CDR3 has 14 amino acids. CDR1 is LGHNA and CDR2 is YNFKEQ in the germline V gene. Trimming removed 2 bases at V and 2 bases at J, with 7 bases between. This CDR3 is CASSQPRTYNEQFF. The CDR3 DNA reads TGTGCCAGCAGCCAACCTCGAACCTACAATGAGCAGTTCTTC.

The sample holds many counts of this clonotype. The chain is built from TRBV13 and TRBJ2-3; unclear D gene. The CDR3 runs to 16 residues. Germline CDR1 is PRHDT and CDR2 is FYEKMQ (reference sequence). Deletions cut 4 bases from V and 4 bases from J, with 18 bases between. The DNA for the CDR3 is TGTGCCAGCAGCTACACCCCGTCCGAAACCCCAGATACGCAGTATTTT. It codes for CASSYTPSETPDTQYF.

With respect to this clonotype: A much bigger clone sits one base away, suggesting this may be a read error. The chain has TRBV4-3 and TRBJ2-3; unclear D gene. CDR1 is LGHNA, CDR2 YSLEER, per germline. Trimming took 3 bases from V and 1 from J, leaving 5 bases between them. The CDR3 totals 13 residues. The chain's CDR3 is CASSHGRTDTQYF. In nucleotides, the CDR3 is TGCGCCAGCAGCCACGGACGCACAGATACGCAGTATTTT.

There are many counts of this clonotype. The chain has TRBV12-3 or TRBV12-4 and TRBJ2-7, with D tentatively TRBD2 (6 bases). The CDR3 runs to 14 residues. Trimming took 1 base from V and 3 from J, leaving 10 bases between them. CDR3 in DNA: TGTGCCAGCAGTTTAGGGGGGGACCACTACGAGCAGTACTTC. Protein: CASSLGGDHYEQYF.

This clonotype was observed a handful of times. The chain combines TRBV3-1 with TRBJ2-1, with D possibly matching TRBD2 (6 bases). CDR3 size: 12 residues. V shed 8 bases and J shed 7 bases, with 12 bases lying between them. CDR1 and CDR2 from the germline V gene are LGHDT and YNNKEL (reference sequence). The chain's CDR3 is CASARGGNEQFF. For the CDR3, the DNA is TGTGCCAGCGCGCGGGGTGGAAATGAGCAGTTCTTC.

This clonotype appeared many times. CDR3: CASSTLAGGLYEQYF. The CDR3 DNA follows: TGTGCCAGCAGCACGCTAGCGGGAGGGCTATACGAGCAGTACTTC. The rearrangement links TRBV7-2 to TRBJ2-7; 12 bases align to TRBD2. V shed 5 bases and J 4 bases; nucleotides not matched to a gene: 6. Germline V gene sequence: CDR1 SGHTA, CDR2 FQGNSA. The CDR3 has 15 residues.

This clonotype was counted ten times or more. The J gene is TRBJ2-2, the V gene TRBV20-1; 10 bases agree with TRBD2. Germline V CDR1 and CDR2: DFQATT, SNEGSKA (reference sequence). The CDR3 loop spans 16 amino acids. J gave up 7 bases and V 1 base, and 9 bases lay outside the gene matches. CDR3 in amino acids: CSARVRLAGAGGELFF. The CDR3 DNA follows: TGCAGTGCTAGAGTCCGGCTAGCGGGAGCCGGCGGGGAGCTGTTTTTT.

In its sample, this clonotype was seen many times. The DNA of the CDR3 is TGTGCCAGCAGTCGGAGCCACCCTGGGGCCAACGTCCTGACTTTC. It codes for CASSRSHPGANVLTF. The V and J genes are TRBV2 and TRBJ2-6; D is unresolved. In germline, CDR1 is SNHLY, CDR2 FYNNEI. The CDR3 runs 15 residues. The germline V and J ends were trimmed by 5 bases and 2 bases, with 10 bases remaining between them.

This clonotype showed up just a few times. V usage is TRBV19 and J usage is TRBJ1-1; TRBD1 might be the D (5 bases). Germline V gene sequence: CDR1 LNHDA, CDR2 SQIVND (reference sequence). Trimming cost V 4 bases and J 7 bases, with 16 bases left between them. The CDR3 sequence is 14 residues long. CDR3 nucleotide sequence: TGTGCCAGTAGTACGTGGGGAGGGACTGGTGAAGCTTTCTTT. It yields the protein CASSTWGGTGEAFF.

The sample holds many counts of this clonotype. V and J are TRBV11-2 and TRBJ2-1; D is unresolved. In germline, CDR1 is SGHAT, CDR2 FQNNGV. The CDR3 is 15 residues long. V lost 7 bases and J 5 bases, leaving 18 bases between the germline ends. The DNA of the CDR3 is TGTGCCAGCATCGAATATACCGGCAGCAACAATGAGCAGTTCTTC. This translates into CASIEYTGSNNEQFF.

This clonotype has only a few counts. The rearrangement links TRBV7-2 to TRBJ2-7, with TRBD2 matching 8 bases. Unmatched junction bases numbered 5, after V lost 5 bases and J lost 2 bases. The CDR3 is 14 residues long. Germline V lookup: CDR1 SGHTA, CDR2 FQGNSA. CDR3 nucleotides: TGTGCCAGCAGCGTCGGGGGGGAAACCTACGAGCAGTACTTC. Amino acids: CASSVGGETYEQYF.

A few counts support this clonotype. This chain uses TRBV4-3 with TRBJ2-1, with TRBD1 matching over 10 bases. J was trimmed by 2 bases and V by 3 bases; bases with no gene match: 4. CDR3 size: 16 residues. Germline CDR1 is LGHNA and CDR2 is YSLEER. The CDR3 spells CASSQMTGGAYNEQFF. The CDR3 DNA reads as TGCGCCAGCAGCCAGATGACAGGGGGCGCCTACAATGAGCAGTTCTTC.

This clonotype was counted at least ten times. The chain carries TRBV20-1 and TRBJ1-4, with a weak D call TRBD1 (6 bases). The ends were cut back, 3 bases at V and 2 bases at J, with 10 bases in the middle. This CDR3 spans 14 amino acids. The germline CDR1 and CDR2 sequences are DFQATT and SNEGSKA (reference sequence). CDR3 in amino acids: CSASSGETNEKLFF. The DNA for the CDR3 is TGCAGTGCTAGTTCAGGGGAGACTAATGAAAAACTGTTTTTT.

This clonotype came up many times. This chain connects TRBV5-6 to TRBJ2-1; possible D gene TRBD1, 6 bases. CDR1 and CDR2 (germline): SGHDT, YYEEEE. Trimming left V 4 bases short and J 2 bases short, with 16 bases between. This CDR3 comprises 16 residues. The chain's CDR3 is CASSKTRQDTYNEQFF. Here the CDR3 DNA reads TGTGCCAGCAGCAAAACCCGACAGGATACCTACAATGAGCAGTTCTTC.

The table lists this clonotype with many counts. This chain joins TRBV20-1 and TRBJ2-1; 12 bases agree with TRBD2. Germline trimming cut 2 bases from V and 4 bases from J; bases unmatched to any gene: 9. CDR3 length: 17 residues. CDR1 and CDR2 from the germline V gene are DFQATT and SNEGSKA (reference sequence). CDR3 residues: CSARHRRTSGTYNEQFF. CDR3 DNA: TGCAGTGCTAGACATCGTAGGACTAGCGGGACTTACAATGAGCAGTTCTTC.

The chain has TRBV6-4 and TRBJ2-7, with D perhaps TRBD2 (5 bases). The CDR3 extends over 14 amino acids. V lost 5 bases and J 3 bases, leaving 14 bases between the germline ends. Germline V gene sequence: CDR1 MRHNA, CDR2 SNTAGT. CDR3 nucleotide sequence: TGTGCCAGCAGTACCCCGCTAGCCCGCTACGAGCAGTACTTC. It encodes CASSTPLARYEQYF.

This clonotype was observed many times. V and J are TRBV4-2 and TRBJ1-1; a possible D gene is TRBD1 (6 bases). This CDR3 has 14 residues. CDR1 is LGHNA, CDR2 YNFKEQ, per germline. Trimming shortened V by 5 bases and J by 1 base, and 11 bases separated the two germline ends. Written as DNA, the CDR3 is TGTGCCAGCAGCTCGGACAGCTCGAACACTGAAGCTTTCTTT. Translating gives CASSSDSSNTEAFF.

This clonotype was counted ten times or more. The V gene is TRBV4-1, the J gene TRBJ1-1; the D gene is possibly TRBD1 (5 bases). V dropped 6 bases and J dropped 6 bases, with 23 bases sitting between them. CDR1 is MGHRA, CDR2 YSYEKL, per germline. The CDR3 is made up of 16 amino acids. The CDR3: CASSPLPGGEIPEAFF. CDR3 nucleotide sequence: TGCGCCAGCAGTCCGCTCCCGGGGGGTGAGATCCCTGAAGCTTTCTTT.

This clonotype was found many times. V is TRBV15 and J is TRBJ2-6; no clear D gene. This CDR3 is built from 17 residues. Germline-derived CDR1 and CDR2 are LNHNV and YYDKDF (reference sequence). V was clipped by 1 base and J by 1 base, with 11 bases between them. CDR3 coding DNA: TGTGCCACCAGCAGAGCCTTCCATACGTCTGGGGCCAACGTCCTGACTTTC. It encodes CATSRAFHTSGANVLTF.

This clonotype was seen many times. V gene TRBV3-1 combines with J gene TRBJ2-2; TRBD1 matches 7 bases. CDR3 length: 14 amino acids. Germline trimming cut 6 bases from V and 6 bases from J; bases unmatched to any gene: 7. In germline, CDR1 is LGHDT, CDR2 YNNKEL (reference sequence). This CDR3 reads CASRPRQGAGELFF. In DNA, the CDR3 is TGTGCCAGCAGGCCCAGACAGGGCGCCGGGGAGCTGTTTTTT.

On this clonotype itself: This may be a read error: a much more frequent sequence differs by one nucleotide. This chain links TRBV6-2 or TRBV6-3 with TRBJ2-1; 11 nucleotides line up with TRBD2. Germline loops: CDR1 MNHEY, CDR2 SVGEGT. The CDR3 has 17 residues. V shed 5 bases, J shed 6 bases, and the junction held 12 bases outside the gene matches. CDR3 bases: TGTGCCAGCAGTCCGTCGATACTAGCGGGAGCCCCCAATGAGCAGTTCTTC. This gives the protein CASSPSILAGAPNEQFF.